A selection of T cell receptor beta chains follows, all from one sample in a study of CD4 T cell repertoires in COVID-19. Sequenced by immunoSEQ multiplex PCR; TCRdb stores in-frame clones only, minus some. The sample includes some 24,000 clones, 85% to 95% seen only once; the top ten take around 0.66%. Sequencing was performed on circulating follicular helper CD4+ T cells (cTfh) from blood, taken before the COVID-19 pandemic. The source of these receptors is a human donor who had COVID-19. CDR3s include the opening cysteine and the closing phenylalanine or tryptophan. The order of the fields is D gene, clone size, J gene, V gene, CDR3 DNA, CDR3 protein. A D gene is named only where the DNA matches it firmly. Clone sizes are given selectively: once, few, many, or a class where the clone is expanded.

>TRBD2|.|TRBJ2-1|TRBV11-3
TGTGCCAGCAGCCGAGGACTAGCGGTTGATAATGAGCAGTTCTTC
CASSRGLAVDNEQFF
>TRBD2|.|TRBJ2-7|TRBV5-1
TGCGCCAGCAGCAGGGCGGGAGACTCCTACGAGCAGTACTTC
CASSRAGDSYEQYF
>.|.|TRBJ1-5|TRBV11-2
TGTGCCAGCAGCCCCTCGGACACCGAACGGCCCCAGCATTTT
CASSPSDTERPQHF
>.|.|TRBJ2-7|TRBV6-5
TGTGCCAGCAGTCCGCAATGGGCACCCTACGAGCAGTACTTC
CASSPQWAPYEQYF
>.|once|TRBJ2-7|TRBV18
TGTGCCAGCTCACCACCGAGCTCCTACGAGCAGTACTTC
CASSPPSSYEQYF
>.|.|TRBJ2-7|TRBV19
TGTGCCAATGGGGCCTTCTCCTACGAGCAGTACTTC
CANGAFSYEQYF
>.|.|TRBJ2-5|TRBV10-1
TGCGCCAGCAGTGAGTCGGTGGGCCACCTGAAGACCCAGTACTTC
CASSESVGHLKTQYF
>.|.|TRBJ1-4|TRBV18
TGTGCCAGCTCACCAAGAGGCACAGGGAATGAAAAACTGTTTTTT
CASSPRGTGNEKLFF
>TRBD1|.|TRBJ1-1|TRBV27
TGTGCCAGCATTCAAGCCGGGACAGGGAACACTGAAGCTTTCTTT
CASIQAGTGNTEAFF
>TRBD2|.|TRBJ2-3|TRBV7-3
TGTGCCAGCAGCCCCCGCGGTAGCGGGGATACGCAGTATTTT
CASSPRGSGDTQYF
>.|.|TRBJ1-6|TRBV14
TGTGCCAGCAGCCAAGATACGGCGACGGCTAGACCCCTCCACTTT
CASSQDTATARPLHF
>.|.|TRBJ1-1|TRBV27
TGTGCCAGCAGTCCAGGGGACCTGAACACTGAAGCTTTCTTT
CASSPGDLNTEAFF
>.|once|TRBJ1-5|TRBV11-2
TGTGCCAGCAGCTTAGATGGGGGGGAAAATCAGCCCCAGCATTTT
CASSLDGGENQPQHF
>.|.|TRBJ2-2|TRBV4-1
TGCGCCAGCAGCCAAGATGTTCTAGCCCCCGGGGAGCTGTTTTTT
CASSQDVLAPGELFF
>TRBD1|once|TRBJ2-3|TRBV11-2
TGTGCCAGCAGTCTTGACAGGGCTGTAGATACGCAGTATTTT
CASSLDRAVDTQYF
>.|.|TRBJ1-1|TRBV7-9
TGTGCCAGCACAGGGGTGACTGAAGCTTTCTTT
CASTGVTEAFF
>.|.|TRBJ2-7|TRBV6-5
TGTGCCAGCAGCTCCGGACTCTACGAGCAGTACTTC
CASSSGLYEQYF
>TRBD1|.|TRBJ1-1|TRBV14
TGTGCCAGCAGCGCGACCCGGGACAGGGGCGCTTTCTTT
CASSATRDRGAFF
>TRBD1|.|TRBJ1-2|TRBV2
TGTGCCAGCAGTTTACAGGGGGTTGGTAACTATGGCTACACCTTC
CASSLQGVGNYGYTF
>.|.|TRBJ1-4|TRBV5-8
TGTGCCAGCACCTCTGAAGGGGACTTTAATGAAAAACTGTTTTTT
CASTSEGDFNEKLFF
>.|.|TRBJ2-7|TRBV6-5
TGTGCCAGCAGCGGGACTCGCTGGTGGGAGCAGTACTTC
CASSGTRWWEQYF
>TRBD1|.|TRBJ2-7|TRBV28
TGTGCCAGCAGTGGCGGGACAGGGGCCGTTAGGGAGCAGTACTTC
CASSGGTGAVREQYF
>TRBD1|.|TRBJ2-3|TRBV5-1
TGCGCCAGCAGCACGACAGGGCCGACAGATACGCAGTATTTT
CASSTTGPTDTQYF
>TRBD1|.|TRBJ2-1|TRBV18
TGTGCCAGCTCACTAGACAGGGAAAATGAGCAGTTCTTC
CASSLDRENEQFF